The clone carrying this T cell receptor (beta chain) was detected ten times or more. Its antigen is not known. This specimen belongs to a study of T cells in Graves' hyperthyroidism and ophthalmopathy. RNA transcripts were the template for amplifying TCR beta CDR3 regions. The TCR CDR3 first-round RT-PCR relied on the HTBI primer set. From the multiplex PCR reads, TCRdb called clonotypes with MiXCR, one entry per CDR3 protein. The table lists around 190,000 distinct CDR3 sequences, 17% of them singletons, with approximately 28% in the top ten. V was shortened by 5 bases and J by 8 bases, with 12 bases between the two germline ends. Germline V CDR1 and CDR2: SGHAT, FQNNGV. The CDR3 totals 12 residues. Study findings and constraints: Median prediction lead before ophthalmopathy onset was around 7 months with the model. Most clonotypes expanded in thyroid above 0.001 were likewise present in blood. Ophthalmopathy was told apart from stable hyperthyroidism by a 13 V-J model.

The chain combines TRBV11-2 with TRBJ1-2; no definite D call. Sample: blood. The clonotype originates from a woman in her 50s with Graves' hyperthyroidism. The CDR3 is CASSDGIAGYTF. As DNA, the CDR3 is TGTGCCAGCAGCGACGGAATTGCGGGCTACACCTTC.